A selection of T cell receptor beta chains follows, all from one sample in a study of blood T cell repertoires in COVID-19. Clones were read by immunoSEQ multiplex PCR, and TCRdb kept only the in-frame ones, dropping some. The table shows around 250,000 clones, with approximately 83% occurring only once. Material for sequencing was PBMCs or T cells enriched from blood (not recorded which). These receptors came from a woman aged 45 to 65 who had recovered from COVID-19. The CDR3 runs from the conserved cysteine through the conserved F or W. The D gene is left open where the match is weak. Clone size appears in some rows only: once, few, many, or a class for an expanded clone.

TRBJ2-7	TRBD2	-	TRBV4-1	CASSQDLPASGRNYEQYF	TGCGCCAGCAGCCAAGATCTCCCGGCTAGCGGGAGGAATTACGAGCAGTACTTC
TRBJ1-5	TRBD1	once	TRBV15	CATSRDRGNQPQHF	TGTGCCACCAGCAGGGACAGGGGAAATCAGCCCCAGCATTTT
TRBJ2-5	TRBD1	-	TRBV29-1	CSVEGGTGEKETQYF	TGCAGCGTTGAAGGTGGGACAGGGGAAAAAGAGACCCAGTACTTC
TRBJ1-2	TRBD1	-	TRBV29-1	CSAVVLRLAGGGYGYTF	TGCAGCGCAGTGGTATTACGGCTGGCAGGGGGCGGCTATGGCTACACCTTC
TRBJ1-1	-	-	TRBV4-1	CASSQAAAGRTEAFF	TGCGCCAGCAGCCAAGCCGCCGCAGGGAGGACTGAAGCTTTCTTT
TRBJ2-2	TRBD2	-	TRBV6-8	CASSYPDGLAENTGELFF	TGTGCCAGCAGTTACCCCGACGGACTAGCGGAGAACACCGGGGAGCTGTTTTTT
TRBJ2-3	TRBD2	-	TRBV7-3	CASSERTSGYDTQYF	TGTGCCAGCAGCGAACGGACTAGCGGGTATGATACGCAGTATTTT
TRBJ2-3	-	-	TRBV5-1	CASTPGRGTDTQYF	TGCGCCAGCACCCCTGGGAGGGGGACAGATACGCAGTATTTT
TRBJ2-7	-	-	TRBV28	CASSFRTDNYEQYF	TGTGCCAGCAGTTTCCGGACTGATAACTACGAGCAGTACTTC
TRBJ1-5	TRBD1	-	TRBV5-5	CASSLIQGDQPQHF	TGTGCCAGCAGCTTGATCCAGGGGGACCAGCCCCAGCATTTT
TRBJ1-5	-	few	TRBV7-9	CASSSAGGGNQPQHF	TGTGCCAGCAGCTCGGCGGGAGGGGGTAATCAGCCCCAGCATTTT
TRBJ1-1	-	-	TRBV20-1	CSASGGTEAFF	TGCAGTGCTAGCGGTGGCACTGAAGCTTTCTTT
TRBJ2-3	-	-	TRBV24-1	CATSERTGKTDTQYF	TGTGCCACCAGTGAACGAACGGGTAAAACAGATACGCAGTATTTT
TRBJ2-3	-	-	TRBV18	CASSQIGQLTDTQYF	TGTGCCAGCTCACAGATTGGACAGCTCACAGATACGCAGTATTTT
TRBJ1-6	-	-	TRBV12-3/TRBV12-4	CASSLGGMAPLHF	TGTGCCAGCAGTTTAGGTGGTATGGCTCCCCTCCACTTT
TRBJ1-2	TRBD1	-	TRBV11-2	CASSLGDRAYNYGYTF	TGTGCCAGCAGCTTAGGGGACAGGGCCTATAACTATGGCTACACCTTC
TRBJ1-4	-	-	TRBV6-5	CASSYIATNEKLFF	TGTGCCAGCAGTTACATAGCAACTAATGAAAAACTGTTTTTT
TRBJ1-1	TRBD1	-	TRBV11-2	CASSRDRNTEAFF	TGTGCCAGCAGTAGGGACAGGAACACTGAAGCTTTCTTT
TRBJ2-1	-	-	TRBV11-2	CASSLELEVIF	TGTGCCAGCAGCTTAGAACTAGAGGTAATCTTC
TRBJ2-1	-	-	TRBV27	CASSLYRHLNEQFF	TGTGCCAGCAGTTTATATCGACACCTCAATGAGCAGTTCTTC
TRBJ1-1	TRBD1	-	TRBV18	CASSPGQGNTEAFF	TGTGCCAGCTCACCGGGACAGGGGAACACTGAAGCTTTCTTT
TRBJ1-2	-	-	TRBV28	CASSFSPGDYGYTF	TGTGCCAGCAGTTTTTCACCGGGGGACTATGGCTACACCTTC
TRBJ1-1	TRBD1	once	TRBV3-1/TRBV3-2	CASSHHGQGGTEAFF	TGTGCCAGCAGCCACCACGGACAGGGGGGAACTGAAGCTTTCTTT
TRBJ1-2	-	-	TRBV7-8	CASSLFERQKLGGYTF	TGTGCCAGCAGCCTATTCGAGCGGCAGAAGCTTGGTGGCTACACCTTC
TRBJ2-1	-	-	TRBV11-3	CASSLGRDRTYNEQFF	TGTGCCAGCAGCTTAGGCCGAGACAGAACTTACAATGAGCAGTTCTTC
TRBJ2-7	TRBD1	few	TRBV19	CASSLTGKEQYF	TGTGCCAGTAGTCTGACAGGGAAGGAGCAGTACTTC
TRBJ2-7	-	few	TRBV11-2	CASSGSGSLDEQYF	TGTGCCAGCAGCGGCAGTGGTTCTTTGGACGAGCAGTACTTC
TRBJ1-5	-	-	TRBV28	CASSLGSGPQHF	TGTGCCAGCAGTTTAGGGAGTGGGCCCCAGCATTTT
TRBJ2-3	TRBD2	-	TRBV5-1	CASSAKTSGSFTDTQYF	TGCGCCAGCAGCGCCAAGACTAGCGGGAGTTTCACAGATACGCAGTATTTT
TRBJ1-2	TRBD1	-	TRBV25-1	CASSGPPGQGASSGYTF	TGTGCCAGCAGTGGACCGCCGGGACAGGGGGCATCGAGTGGCTACACCTTC
TRBJ2-3	-	once	TRBV3-1/TRBV3-2	CASSQHDGQRTDTQYF	TGTGCCAGCAGCCAACATGACGGACAGCGCACAGATACGCAGTATTTT
TRBJ2-7	-	-	TRBV2	CASSEWAGDSYEQYF	TGTGCCAGCAGTGAATGGGCAGGGGATTCCTACGAGCAGTACTTC
TRBJ1-1	-	-	TRBV5-1	CASSLTDMNTEAFF	TGCGCCAGCAGTCTGACAGACATGAACACTGAAGCTTTCTTT
TRBJ2-1	-	-	TRBV24-1	CATSDWAYNEQFF	TGTGCCACCAGTGATTGGGCATACAATGAGCAGTTCTTC
TRBJ2-1	-	once	TRBV4-1	CASSPDLGRWQFF	TGCGCCAGCAGCCCTGACCTGGGGAGGTGGCAGTTCTTC
TRBJ1-1	-	-	TRBV6-4	CASSAQSFNTEAFF	TGTGCCAGCAGTGCACAGAGTTTTAACACTGAAGCTTTCTTT